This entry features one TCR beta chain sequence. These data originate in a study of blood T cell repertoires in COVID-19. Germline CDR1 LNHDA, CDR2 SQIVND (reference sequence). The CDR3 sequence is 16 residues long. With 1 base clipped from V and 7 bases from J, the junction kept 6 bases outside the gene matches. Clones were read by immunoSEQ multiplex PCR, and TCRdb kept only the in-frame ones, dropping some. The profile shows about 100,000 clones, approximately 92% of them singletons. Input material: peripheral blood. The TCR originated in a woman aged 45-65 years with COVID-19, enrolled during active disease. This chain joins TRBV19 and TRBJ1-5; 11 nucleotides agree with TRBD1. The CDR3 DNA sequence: TGTGCCAGTAGTATAGTCCGGGGACAGGGGGGCCAGCCCCAGCATTTT. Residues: CASSIVRGQGGQPQHF.